Presented here are 32 T cell receptor beta chains from one specimen sequenced in a study of T cell responses to AZD1222 COVID-19 vaccine. The repertoire was sequenced with immunoSEQ multiplex PCR; TCRdb's copy has only in-frame clones and lacks some. Counted here are some 200,000 clones, approximately 93% occurring once; the ten biggest clones make up approximately 3.4%. This material consisted of peripheral blood, taken 28 days after the second AZD1222 dose. Receptors originate from an adult who received the AZD1222 COVID-19 vaccine.

J is TRBJ2-4 and V is TRBV28; TRBD1 matches 8 bases. V trimming: 4 bases; J trimming: 9 bases; junction bases outside the gene matches: 5. The CDR3 has 13 residues. Germline-derived CDR1 and CDR2 are MDHEN and SYDVKM. The CDR3 sequence is CASSSRTGPIQYF. CDR3 bases: TGTGCCAGCAGTTCCCGGACAGGGCCCATTCAGTACTTC.

The CDR3 DNA sequence: TGTGCCATTACTAAGGACAGTCGTAATTCACCCCTCCACTTT. Translating gives CAITKDSRNSPLHF. The gene calls are TRBV28 and TRBJ1-6; tentative D call: TRBD1 (6 bases). Germline assignment: CDR1 MDHEN and CDR2 SYDVKM. Trimming removed 10 bases from V and 6 bases from J, with 16 bases in between. The CDR3 is 14 amino acids.

This clone appeared once. The chain carries TRBV29-1 and TRBJ2-7, with TRBD1 matching 8 bases. This CDR3 comprises 12 residues. Germline V gene data show CDR1 as SQVTM and CDR2 as ANQGSEA. The V and J ends lost 4 bases and 3 bases, in that order; junction bases with no gene match: 2. Here the CDR3 DNA reads TGCAGCGTTGGGACAGGGCACTACGAGCAGTACTTC. Its protein product is CSVGTGHYEQYF.

V usage is TRBV5-1 and J usage is TRBJ2-7; 12 bases line up with TRBD2. The germline CDR1 and CDR2 sequences are SGHRS and YFSETQ. V shed 4 bases, J shed 0 bases, and the junction held 17 bases outside the gene matches. The CDR3 has 20 amino acids. DNA for the CDR3: TGCGCCAGCAGCGCCCTGTCCGGGACTAGCGGGCCCACGCACTCCTACGAGCAGTACTTC. Residues: CASSALSGTSGPTHSYEQYF.

The chain combines TRBV28 with TRBJ1-5; D call uncertain. CDR3 size: 17 residues. Germline lookup yields CDR1 MDHEN and CDR2 SYDVKM. Deletions cut 1 base from V and 1 base from J, with 14 bases between. CDR3 sequence reads: CASSLSGYRVSNQPQHF. DNA for the CDR3: TGTGCCAGCAGTTTATCGGGGTACCGCGTAAGCAATCAGCCCCAGCATTTT.

The rearrangement joins TRBV21-1 to TRBJ2-3; the D call of TRBD2 is as the table states it, not checked on the DNA. TRBV21-1 is described as a pseudogene. The CDR3 is 17 residues long. The CDR3 reads CASSAPSGRAGTDTQYF. The DNA of the CDR3 is TGTGCCAGCAGCGCCCCTAGCGGGAGGGCGGGTACAGATACGCAGTATTTT.

The genes are TRBV10-3 and TRBJ2-7, with no clear D. V gave up 4 bases and J gave up 6 bases, with 7 bases separating them. There are 11 residues in the CDR3. Germline V lookup: CDR1 ENHRY, CDR2 SYGVKD. CDR3 DNA: TGTGCCATCAGTGTGGGTGGCGAGCAGTACTTC. Translated, it gives CAISVGGEQYF.

The chain has TRBV24-1 and TRBJ2-3; no clear D. Trimming removed 4 bases at V and 0 bases at J, with 10 bases between. The CDR3 length is 15 residues. Germline CDR1 reads KGHDR; CDR2 reads SFDVKD. DNA for the CDR3: TGTGCCACCAGTGAGTTAGCCTCTAGCACAGATACGCAGTATTTT. Protein product: CATSELASSTDTQYF.

The chain couples TRBV20-1 to TRBJ2-7; no clear D. The CDR3 loop spans 11 amino acids. Germline CDR1 DFQATT, CDR2 SNEGSKA (reference sequence). The germline V and J ends were trimmed by 6 bases and 3 bases, with 9 bases remaining between them. The CDR3 coding sequence is TGCAGTGCACCGGACCTCTACGAGCAGTACTTC. Its translation: CSAPDLYEQYF.

This chain connects TRBV29-1 to TRBJ1-5, with 7 bases that match TRBD1. Unmatched junction bases numbered 2, after V lost 0 bases and J lost 3 bases. Germline CDR1 SQVTM, CDR2 ANQGSEA. This CDR3 is 14 amino acids long. The CDR3: CSVEDRGSNQPQHF. The CDR3 region has the DNA TGCAGCGTTGAAGACAGGGGGTCCAATCAGCCCCAGCATTTT.

This CDR3 reads CASSFPGNQPQHF. CDR3 DNA sequence: TGTGCCAGCAGCTTTCCGGGAAATCAGCCCCAGCATTTT. The rearrangement links TRBV7-9 to TRBJ1-5; D uncertain. There are 13 residues in the CDR3. The germline gives CDR1 SEHNR, CDR2 FQNEAQ (reference sequence). The V gene lost 3 bases and the J gene lost 4 bases, with 7 bases spanning the gap.

The chain combines TRBV10-3 with TRBJ2-5; D unclear. CDR3 size: 12 residues. V gave up 8 bases and J gave up 1 base, with 8 bases separating them. Germline loops: CDR1 ENHRY, CDR2 SYGVKD. Written as DNA, the CDR3 is TGTGCCATCCGGGCCCCCCAAGAGACCCAGTACTTC. Translated, it gives CAIRAPQETQYF.

The CDR3 spells CASSDLVRLYNSPLHF. The CDR3 DNA is TGCGCCAGCAGTGACCTCGTGAGACTCTATAATTCACCCCTCCACTTT. This chain joins TRBV10-2 and TRBJ1-6; D gene ambiguous. V was cut by 3 bases and J by 3 bases, with 12 bases left in between. Germline CDR1 is WSHSY and CDR2 is SAAADI. CDR3 length equals 16 residues.

V and J are TRBV18 and TRBJ2-7; D not certain. Germline V lookup: CDR1 KGHSH, CDR2 LQKENI. This CDR3 is built from 14 residues. The V and J ends lost 6 bases and 0 bases respectively, with 12 bases between them. The CDR3: CASSPPGSSYEQYF. The DNA for the CDR3 is TGTGCCAGCTCCCCTCCTGGGTCCTCCTACGAGCAGTACTTC.

This chain joins TRBV12-3 or TRBV12-4 and TRBJ1-1, with TRBD1 matching 8 bases. This CDR3 contains 13 residues. The V and J ends lost 5 bases and 9 bases, in that order; junction bases with no gene match: 8. The CDR3 here is CASSLGQGFQAFF. For the CDR3, the DNA is TGTGCCAGCAGTCTCGGACAGGGCTTTCAAGCTTTCTTT.

The chain couples TRBV19 to TRBJ1-3; no definite D call. V was trimmed by 9 bases and J by 0 bases, leaving 9 bases between them. Germline CDR1 reads LNHDA; CDR2 reads SQIVND (reference sequence). CDR3 size: 13 residues. The CDR3 DNA reads TGTGCCAGCCGAGAGGTCTCTGGAAACACCATATATTTT. It is translated as CASREVSGNTIYF.

The chain carries TRBV9 and TRBJ2-7; D possibly corresponds to TRBD1 (6 bases). From germline, CDR1 is SGDLS and CDR2 YYNGEE. The CDR3 spans 15 residues. V shed 4 bases and J shed 0 bases, with 14 bases lying between them. DNA for the CDR3: TGTGCCAGCAGCCCCCGACAGGAACCCTCCTACGAGCAGTACTTC. Amino acid sequence: CASSPRQEPSYEQYF.

V usage is TRBV14 and J usage is TRBJ2-5; D is possibly TRBD2 (5 bases). CDR3 length: 16 residues. Trimming pared 0 bases from V and 7 bases from J, leaving 18 bases between. Germline assignment: CDR1 SGHDN and CDR2 FVKESK. CDR3 sequence: CASSQELPSTSGTQYF. The CDR3 nucleotides read TGTGCCAGCAGCCAAGAGTTACCTAGCACGTCGGGGACCCAGTACTTC.

Concerning this clone: At one end the junction does not follow the germline gene, possibly because of a read error. This chain links TRBV30 with TRBJ1-4, with 7 bases aligning to TRBD1. Germline V gene sequence: CDR1 GTSNPN, CDR2 SVGIG (reference sequence). This CDR3 region has 12 residues. The CDR3 DNA follows: TGTGCCTGGAGTGGTTCGAACAGGGGCGCCCATTTT. Protein sequence: CAWSGSNRGAHF.

The CDR3 coding sequence is TGTGCCTGGAGTGTCTTCCGTGAAGCTTTCTTT. Translation gives CAWSVFREAFF. The chain links TRBV30 to TRBJ1-1; D unclear. The CDR3 length is 11 residues. The germline CDR1 and CDR2 sequences are GTSNPN and SVGIG (reference sequence). The V end lost 0 bases, the J end lost 7 bases, and 6 bases lay between the germline ends.

This clone was detected once. The chain has TRBV18 and TRBJ2-7, with TRBD1 as a possible D gene (6 bases). The CDR3 sequence is 15 residues long. Trimming took off 7 bases at V and 1 base at J, with 17 bases between the two ends. Germline V lookup: CDR1 KGHSH, CDR2 LQKENI. In nucleotides, the CDR3 is TGTGCCAGCTGTCCAGGGGAGTTCCCTTCCTACGAGCAGTACTTC. The encoded protein is CASCPGEFPSYEQYF.

The gene calls are TRBV30 and TRBJ1-3, with TRBD1 matching 7 bases. Looked up from germline, CDR1 is GTSNPN and CDR2 is SVGIG (reference sequence). This CDR3 contains 16 residues. The V and J ends lost 3 bases and 0 bases, in that order; junction bases with no gene match: 8. The CDR3 coding sequence is TGTGCCTGGAGAGCCAAGGACAGGCCCTCTGGAAACACCATATATTTT. Its protein is CAWRAKDRPSGNTIYF.

There are a few counts of this clone. This chain joins TRBV11-2 and TRBJ1-6; 7 bases agree with TRBD1. The CDR3 extends over 15 amino acids. Trimming took 1 base from V and 9 from J; bases not matched to a gene: 6. Per germline, CDR1 SGHAT and CDR2 FQNNGV. Here the CDR3 DNA reads TGTGCCAGCAGCTTAGGACAGGGCGGGATTTCACCCCTCCACTTT. Its protein is CASSLGQGGISPLHF.

This clone occurred once. The rearrangement joins TRBV5-8 to TRBJ1-5; 10 bases are shared with TRBD1. This CDR3 is built from 15 residues. V dropped 2 bases and J dropped 9; count of bases not matched to a gene: 8. The germline V gene has CDR1 SGHTS and CDR2 YDEGEE. The DNA of the CDR3 is TGTGCCAGCAGCTTACCGGGACAGGGGTCATGGCCCCAGCATTTT. Protein sequence: CASSLPGQGSWPQHF.

The V gene is TRBV27, the J gene TRBJ1-2; 11 bases fit TRBD1. With V trimmed by 5 bases and J by 6 bases, 11 bases remained unmatched. From germline, CDR1 is MNHEY and CDR2 SMNVEV (reference sequence). This CDR3 has 16 amino acids. CDR3 bases: TGTGCCAGCAGTCCCTATCCGGGACAGGGGGTTGATGGCTACACCTTC. Translated: CASSPYPGQGVDGYTF.

This clone was seen a single time. The chain has TRBV7-8 and TRBJ1-1, with no clear D. This CDR3 comprises 16 residues. V dropped 7 bases and J dropped 0 bases, with 18 bases sitting between them. Germline CDR1 reads SGHVS; CDR2 reads FQNEAQ. The CDR3 region has the DNA TGTGCCAGCATGTCCCACAGACCCCCTATGAACACTGAAGCTTTCTTT. Protein sequence: CASMSHRPPMNTEAFF.

CDR3 amino acids: CASSVDQGLNEKLFF. In DNA, the CDR3 is TGTGCCAGCAGCGTAGATCAGGGATTAAATGAAAAACTGTTTTTT. V gene TRBV9 combines with J gene TRBJ1-4, with D perhaps matching TRBD1 (5 bases). V gave up 0 bases and J gave up 5 bases, with 11 bases separating them. This CDR3 has 15 residues. Germline V CDR1 and CDR2: SGDLS, YYNGEE.

This clone came up a few times. The chain couples TRBV7-2 to TRBJ2-7; no clear D gene. V lost 5 bases to trimming and J lost 4 bases, with 12 bases between them. Germline V gives CDR1 SGHTA, CDR2 FQGNSA. The CDR3 extends over 13 amino acids. This CDR3 is CASSATNFYEQYF. The DNA for the CDR3 is TGTGCCAGCAGCGCAACCAATTTTTACGAGCAGTACTTC.

The rearrangement joins TRBV5-1 to TRBJ1-1; D remains unclear. The V end lost 0 bases, the J end lost 5 bases, and 8 bases lay between the germline ends. This CDR3 is built from 13 residues. Looked up from germline, CDR1 is SGHRS and CDR2 is YFSETQ. The CDR3 is CASSLEGRTEAFF. CDR3 coding DNA: TGCGCCAGCAGCTTGGAAGGCAGAACTGAAGCTTTCTTT.

This clone was picked up one time. CDR3 amino acids: CASSLGMNTEAFF. In nucleotides, the CDR3 is TGTGCCAGTAGTCTTGGTATGAACACTGAAGCTTTCTTT. The chain employs TRBV19 and TRBJ1-1, with unresolved D. V gave up 5 bases and J gave up 0 bases, with 7 bases separating them. Germline CDR1 and CDR2: LNHDA and SQIVND (reference sequence). There are 13 residues in the CDR3.

The CDR3 DNA sequence: TGCGCCAGCAGCTTGTCGCCACAGAACTATGGCTACACCTTC. This translates into CASSLSPQNYGYTF. The chain employs TRBV5-1 and TRBJ1-2, with D uncertain. The CDR3 spans 14 residues. Trimming took off 1 base at V and 2 bases at J, with 9 bases between the two ends. The germline V gene has CDR1 SGHRS and CDR2 YFSETQ.

V usage is TRBV5-5 and J usage is TRBJ2-7; D is unclear. V gave up 1 base and J gave up 3 bases, with 14 bases separating them. Germline CDR1 is SGHKS and CDR2 is YYEKEE (reference sequence). The CDR3 has 15 residues. Here the CDR3 reads CASSLRWLGSYEQYF. The CDR3 DNA is TGTGCCAGCAGCTTGAGATGGTTGGGAAGCTACGAGCAGTACTTC.